This T cell receptor beta chain was identified in a study of shared clonotypes between healthy human individuals. The V gene's germline CDR1 is SGHVS and CDR2 FQNEAQ. V was cut by 1 base and J by 2 bases, with 12 bases left in between. The length of the CDR3 is 15 residues. The table came from immunoSEQ multiplex PCR; TCRdb's copy has only in-frame clones and leaves some out. The repertoire includes approximately 2.3 million clones, 93% of them detected once, and 0.35% to 0.5% sits in the top ten. Sequences were obtained from naive CD4+ T cells from PBMCs. Subset given: CD45RA+ positively selected. The source is a man aged 18 to 30 in good health. Some clones in this sample may be carry-over from other donors' samples. The chain links TRBV7-8 to TRBJ2-7; D gene uncertain. Written as DNA, the CDR3 is TGTGCCAGCAGCTTAGGGGCGCTGAAAGCCTACGAGCAGTACTTC. It encodes CASSLGALKAYEQYF. Filled out from reference TRBV7-8 and TRBJ2-7, the complete variable domain reads GAGVSQSPRYKVAKRGQDVALRCDPISGHVSLFWYQQALGQGPEFLTYFQNEAQLDKSGLPSDRFFAERPEGSVSTLKIQRTQQEDSAVYLCASSLGALKAYEQYFGPGTRLTVT.